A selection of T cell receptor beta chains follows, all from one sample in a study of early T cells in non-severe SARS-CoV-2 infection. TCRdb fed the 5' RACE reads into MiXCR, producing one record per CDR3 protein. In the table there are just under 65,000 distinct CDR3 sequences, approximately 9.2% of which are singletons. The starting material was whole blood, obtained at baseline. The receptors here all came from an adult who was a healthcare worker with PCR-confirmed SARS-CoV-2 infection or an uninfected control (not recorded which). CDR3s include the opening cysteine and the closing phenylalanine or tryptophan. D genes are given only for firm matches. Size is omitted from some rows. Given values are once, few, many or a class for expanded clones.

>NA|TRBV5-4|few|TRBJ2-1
TGTGCCAGCAGCTTGAAGTCGGGCCCCCGGATGACCGGTGAGCAGTTCTTC
CASSLKSGPRMTGEQFF
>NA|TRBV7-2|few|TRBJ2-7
TGTGCCAGCAGCTTAGAAGTCCCCTACGAGCAGTACTTC
CASSLEVPYEQYF
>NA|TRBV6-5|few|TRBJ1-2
TGTGCCAGCAGAGTGACAGGATACTATGGCTACACCTTC
CASRVTGYYGYTF
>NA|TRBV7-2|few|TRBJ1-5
TGTGCCAGCAGCTTAGTCCCGACGGGTTTTCCCCAGCATTTT
CASSLVPTGFPQHF
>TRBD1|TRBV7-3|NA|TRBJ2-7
TGTGCCAGCAGCCCCTCGGGGGACAGGGCGGCCGAGCAGTACTTC
CASSPSGDRAAEQYF
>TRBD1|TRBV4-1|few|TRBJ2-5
TGCGCCAGCAGCCAAGGCAGGGGGCGTTCCCAACAAGAGACCCAGTACTTC
CASSQGRGRSQQETQYF
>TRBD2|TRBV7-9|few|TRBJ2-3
TGTGCCAGCAGCTTAGCGCGCACTAGCGGCACAGATACGCAGTATTTT
CASSLARTSGTDTQYF
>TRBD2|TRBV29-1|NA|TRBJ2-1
TGCAGCGCCCGACTAGCGGACTTCAATGGGCAGTTCTTC
CSARLADFNGQFF
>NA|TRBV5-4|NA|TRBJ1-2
TGTGCCAGCAGCTTGGGGGACGACGGCTTCTCGAACTATGGCTACACCTTC
CASSLGDDGFSNYGYTF
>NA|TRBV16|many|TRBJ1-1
TGTGCCAGCAGCCCGCTTAGCACAGCCTTAGAAGCTTTCTTT
CASSPLSTALEAFF
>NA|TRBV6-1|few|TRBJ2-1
TGTGCCAGCAGCCCGGAGGGGCTGCCGGGTTTTAGCTCCTACAATGAGCAGTTCTTC
CASSPEGLPGFSSYNEQFF
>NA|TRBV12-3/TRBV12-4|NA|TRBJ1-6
TGTGCCAGCAGTTTACGGCAGGGCGGCAATTCACCCCTCCACTTT
CASSLRQGGNSPLHF
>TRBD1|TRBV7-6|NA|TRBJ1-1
TGTGCCAGCAGCGCCTACAGGGGAAACACTGAAGCTTTCTTT
CASSAYRGNTEAFF
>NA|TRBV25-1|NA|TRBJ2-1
TGTGCCAGCATGTTGGGGAGTAATGAGCAGTTCTTC
CASMLGSNEQFF
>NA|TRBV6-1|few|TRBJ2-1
TGTGCCAGCAGACCCCCCCTCTGGCGGTCAGTGACCTACAATGAGCAGTTCTTC
CASRPPLWRSVTYNEQFF
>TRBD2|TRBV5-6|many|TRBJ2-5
TGTGCCAGCAGCCCCGGGAGGGCCAGGGAGACCCAGTACTTC
CASSPGRARETQYF
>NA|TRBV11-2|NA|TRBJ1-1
TGTGCCAGCAGCCCAGGGTTCGAGGGGGCTTTCTTT
CASSPGFEGAFF
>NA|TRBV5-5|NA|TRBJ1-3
TGTGCCAGCAGCCCCGAGAATGGAAACACCATATATTTT
CASSPENGNTIYF
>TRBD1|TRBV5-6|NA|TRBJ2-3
TGTGCCAGCAGCTCGACAGGGGGCACAGATACGCAGTATTTT
CASSSTGGTDTQYF
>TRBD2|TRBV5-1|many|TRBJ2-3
TGCGCCAGCAGCCTAGGACTAGCGGTTAGCACAGATACGCAGTATTTT
CASSLGLAVSTDTQYF
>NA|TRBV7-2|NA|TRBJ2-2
TGTGCCAGCAGCTTAGAGAAGAACACCGGGGAGCTGTTTTTT
CASSLEKNTGELFF
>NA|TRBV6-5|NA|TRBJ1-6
TGTGCCAGCAGTTACTCCAGGGGATCAAATAATTCACCCCTCCACTTT
CASSYSRGSNNSPLHF
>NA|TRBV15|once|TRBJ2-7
TGTGCCACCAGCAGAGGCAGTGGACAGCGAGAGCAGTACTTC
CATSRGSGQREQYF
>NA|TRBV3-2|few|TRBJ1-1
TGTGCCAGCAGCCAAGGGACAGGGTCAGCTTTCTTT
CASSQGTGSAFF
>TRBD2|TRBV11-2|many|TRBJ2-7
TGTGCCAGCAGCTCACTCGGACTAGCTGGCGAGCAGTACTTC
CASSSLGLAGEQYF